The 8 T cell receptor beta chains given below trace back to one sample, sequenced in a study of blood T cells in healthy people across ages. The second PCR ran roughly 6 to 11 cycles with a sample-barcoded 5' primer and J-beta primers. Via MiXCR, TCRdb re-called the 5' RACE reads, giving one row per CDR3 protein. The sample records 1.5 million to 1.8 million distinct CDR3 sequences, approximately 39% being singletons. Material: blood. The receptors derive from a woman between 18 and 30 years old in good health.

V gene TRBV6-2 or TRBV6-3 combines with J gene TRBJ2-3; no firm D call. Germline V lookup: CDR1 MNHEY, CDR2 SVGEGT. V was clipped by 7 bases and J by 2 bases, with 10 bases between them. The CDR3 contains 13 residues. The DNA of the CDR3 is TGTGCCAGCAATGGGTGGTCCACAGATACGCAGTATTTT. It is translated as CASNGWSTDTQYF.

As regards this clonotype: The germline gene is not matched at one end of the junction; a read error may be the cause. The rearrangement joins TRBV5-6 to TRBJ2-7; D is possibly TRBD1 (5 bases). The CDR3 sequence is 14 residues long. CDR1 is SGHDT and CDR2 is YYEEEE in the germline V gene. The CDR3 region has the DNA TGTACCAGCAGCTTAGCAGGGATCTCCTACGAGCAGTACTTC. It codes for CTSSLAGISYEQYF.

The genes are TRBV7-2 and TRBJ1-4; 7 bases are a match to TRBD1. This CDR3 spans 15 amino acids. The junction had 11 bases not matched to a gene; V was cut back by 5 bases and J by 8 bases. The V gene's germline CDR1 is SGHTA and CDR2 FQGNSA. The DNA of the CDR3 is TGTGCCAGCAGCCGAGGACAGGCCCCTCGGGAAAAACTGTTTTTT. It encodes CASSRGQAPREKLFF. Full variable domain (rest looked up from reference TRBV7-2 and TRBJ1-4): GAGVSQSPSNKVTEKGKDVELRCDPISGHTALYWYRQSLGQGLEFLIYFQGNSAPDKSGLPSDRFSAERTGGSVSTLTIQRTQQEDSAVYLCASSRGQAPREKLFFGSGTQLSVL.

Many counts were recorded for this clonotype. This sequence joins TRBV27 and TRBJ2-7; D tentatively fits TRBD1 or TRBD2 (7 bases each). The CDR3 spans 14 residues. V was shortened by 2 bases and J by 2 bases, with 10 bases between the two germline ends. Germline assignment: CDR1 MNHEY and CDR2 SMNVEV (reference sequence). The DNA of the CDR3 is TGTGCCAGCAGTTTACAGGGGGGGGCCTACGAGCAGTACTTC. It is translated as CASSLQGGAYEQYF.

The chain employs TRBV6-6 and TRBJ2-3; D remains ambiguous. The CDR3 runs 13 residues. The germline V gene has CDR1 MNHNY and CDR2 SVGAGI (reference sequence). V lost 2 bases, J lost 4 bases, and 7 bases lay in between. The CDR3 DNA follows: TGTGCCAGCAGTTACCGGACCTCAGATACGCAGTATTTT. This codes for CASSYRTSDTQYF.

This clonotype was detected only a few times. This chain connects TRBV7-2 to TRBJ2-5; D assignment may be TRBD1 or TRBD2 (5 bases each). Trimming removed 5 bases at V and 3 bases at J, with 10 bases between. The CDR3 is made up of 13 amino acids. In germline, CDR1 is SGHTA, CDR2 FQGNSA. The DNA of the CDR3 is TGTGCCAGCAGCCCCGGGGCCAAAGAGACCCAGTACTTC. Its protein product is CASSPGAKETQYF.

The chain carries TRBV4-2 and TRBJ2-5, with a tentative D call TRBD2 (5 bases). V shed 1 base and J shed 4 bases, with 13 bases lying between them. The CDR3 spans 15 residues. The germline V gene encodes CDR1 LGHNA and CDR2 YNFKEQ. CDR3 DNA sequence: TGTGCCAGCAGCCAAGGAGCGGCCCGGGCAGAGACCCAGTACTTC. Residues: CASSQGAARAETQYF.

The chain employs TRBV7-2 and TRBJ2-1; D is perhaps TRBD2 (7 bases). Trimming cost V 2 bases and J 7 bases, with 18 bases left between them. Looked up from germline, CDR1 is SGHTA and CDR2 is FQGNSA. This CDR3 region has 16 residues. CDR3 region: CASSLSPGRGGNEQFF. DNA for the CDR3: TGTGCCAGCAGCTTAAGCCCCGGTAGGGGGGGTAATGAGCAGTTCTTC.